The present TCR beta chain was sequenced within a study of blood T cell repertoires in COVID-19. Study-wide context: The samples span acute and convalescent COVID-19 from the United States, Italy and Spain. PBMCs, B-cell-depleted T cells, or T cells provided the cDNA or gDNA that made up the material.

The CDR3 contains 14 residues. Germline-derived CDR1 and CDR2 are DFQATT and SNEGSKA (reference sequence). The V and J ends lost 6 bases and 0 bases respectively, with 12 bases between them. As originally analysed: Reference gene primer amplification in the assay estimated nucleated cell counts. TCRdb keeps only in-frame clones here, not all; method: immunoSEQ multiplex PCR. From that table come the V and J calls and clone size; the DNA was used to work out D and trimming. The repertoire has fewer than 250,000 clones, 88% of them found once; the top ten carry roughly 2.5%. V and J are TRBV20-1 and TRBJ2-1; D is unclear. The specimen sequenced was peripheral blood. This TCR derives from a woman aged 60-70 years with acute or convalescent COVID-19. The CDR3 loop is CSASPSYSYNEQFF. The CDR3 DNA reads as TGCAGTGCGAGTCCCTCCTACTCCTACAATGAGCAGTTCTTC.